One sample yielded the 3 T cell receptor beta chains listed below, sequenced in a study of glioma-infiltrating T cells after dendritic cell vaccination. Time point denoted: after dendritic cell vaccination, including at tumor progression/relapse. Profiled with immunoSEQ multiplex PCR; TCRdb holds only in-frame clones, not every one. The table has approximately 50,000 clones, roughly 90% seen once. The source was blood, collected after dendritic cell vaccination. Receptor source: a human donor with glioblastoma.

This chain connects TRBV11-1 to TRBJ2-3; the D gene is possibly TRBD1 (5 bases). The CDR3 has 15 residues. Trimming removed 5 bases at V and 0 bases at J, with 12 bases between. Germline CDR1 is SGHAT and CDR2 is FQDESV (reference sequence). The CDR3 DNA sequence: TGTGCCAGCAGCCTCGGACACTACAGCACAGATACGCAGTATTTT. It translates to CASSLGHYSTDTQYF.

V gene TRBV5-4 combines with J gene TRBJ2-2, with a weak D call TRBD2 (6 bases). Trimming removed 4 bases from V and 0 bases from J, with 13 bases in between. The germline CDR1 and CDR2 sequences are SGHNT and YYREEE (reference sequence). The CDR3 sequence is 16 residues long. The CDR3 region is CASSRTGTPNTGELFF. DNA of the CDR3: TGTGCCAGCAGCCGGACCGGGACTCCGAACACCGGGGAGCTGTTTTTT.

The rearrangement joins TRBV10-3 to TRBJ1-1; D uncertain. Between the trimmed V and J ends, which lost 3 bases and 7 bases, there was a span of 9 bases. The CDR3 spans 12 residues. Germline V CDR1 and CDR2: ENHRY, SYGVKD. The CDR3 DNA is TGTGCCATCAGTGACGCACTTGATGAAGCTTTCTTT. It yields the protein CAISDALDEAFF.